This T cell receptor beta chain comes out of a study of post-analysis software for immune sequencing data. Overall study findings and caveats: Included in a set of roughly five TRBV segments more frequent in patients than controls were TRBV5-6, TRBV5-1 and TRBV20-1.

TCR beta cDNA libraries included unique molecular identifiers. TCRdb called the PCR reads again in MiXCR, with one record for every CDR3 protein. The sample includes about 540,000 distinct CDR3 sequences, around 34% seen only once; the top ten take 4.5% to 7.5%. Germline V gene sequence: CDR1 MGHRA, CDR2 YSYEKL. The J segment lost 4 bases and the V segment lost 3 bases, leaving 13 bases of the junction unmatched. This CDR3 has 17 amino acids. This clonotype was detected only a few times. The antigen is not known. Sequences were obtained from blood. The gene calls are TRBV4-1 and TRBJ2-7; TRBD2 agrees at 9 bases. This clonotype was sampled from a girl aged 2-17 years with multiple sclerosis. The CDR3 region has the DNA TGCGCCAGCAGCCAGGGCGGCGGGGGGGCTAAATGGTACGAGCAGTACTTC. It codes for CASSQGGGGAKWYEQYF.